The 20 T cell receptor beta chains below all came from one sample that was sequenced in a study of shared clonotypes between healthy human individuals. Repertoires were generated with immunoSEQ multiplex PCR, while TCRdb's copy carries only in-frame clones and drops some. The sample has under 850,000 clones; approximately 92% are singletons. It was CD45RO-negative cells, positively selected for CCR7, that made up naive CD8 cells, with terminally differentiated effector memory CD45RA+ cells excluded. The sample taken for sequencing was naive CD8+ T cells sorted from blood. The source is a young man in good health.

The CDR3 nucleotides are TGTGCCAGCAGCTACCCGGAGACCCCCGGGCGGACTGAAGCTTTCTTT. This sequence encodes CASSYPETPGRTEAFF. The J gene is TRBJ1-1, the V gene TRBV7-9; the D is unclear. The CDR3 totals 16 residues. Trimming left V 4 bases short and J 5 bases short, with 20 bases between. Germline CDR1 is SEHNR and CDR2 is FQNEAQ (reference sequence).

The chain employs TRBV7-9 and TRBJ2-1; D is perhaps TRBD1 (5 bases). The CDR3 totals 13 residues. The germline gives CDR1 SEHNR, CDR2 FQNEAQ (reference sequence). V dropped 7 bases and J dropped 8 bases, with 15 bases sitting between them. CDR3 coding DNA: TGTGCCAGCAAGGGGTCGGATGGGGATGAGCAGTTCTTC. Residues: CASKGSDGDEQFF.

The CDR3 DNA reads TGTGCCAGCAGCTTAGCCAGCGGGGGGAACTACGAGCAGTACTTC. Translating it yields CASSLASGGNYEQYF. V usage is TRBV7-7 and J usage is TRBJ2-7; 9 bases are a match to TRBD2. The CDR3 runs to 15 residues. With 0 bases clipped from V and 3 bases from J, the junction kept 3 bases outside the gene matches. The V gene's germline CDR1 is SSHAT and CDR2 FNYEAQ (reference sequence).

The J gene is TRBJ2-3, the V gene TRBV28, with TRBD2 matching 10 bases. V lost 6 bases to trimming and J lost 2 bases; unmatched junction nucleotides: 5. The length of the CDR3 is 15 residues. Germline V gives CDR1 MDHEN, CDR2 SYDVKM. As DNA, the CDR3 is TGTGCCAGCAGCATACTAGCGGGACCCACAGATACGCAGTATTTT. Amino acids: CASSILAGPTDTQYF. The entire variable domain, with the rest obtained from reference TRBV28 and TRBJ2-3, is as follows: DVKVTQSSRYLVKRTGEKVFLECVQDMDHENMFWYRQDPGLGLRLIYFSYDVKMKEKGDIPEGYSVSREKKERFSLILESASTNQTSMYLCASSILAGPTDTQYFGPGTRLTVL.

The chain combines TRBV27 with TRBJ2-2; 14 bases map to TRBD2. Per the germline V gene, CDR1 is MNHEY and CDR2 is SMNVEV (reference sequence). Trimming took 2 bases from V and 7 from J; bases not matched to a gene: 15. The CDR3 loop spans 20 amino acids. The CDR3 protein is CASSLTSYPGLAGVDGELFF. The CDR3 coding sequence is TGTGCCAGCAGTTTAACTTCTTACCCGGGACTAGCGGGAGTCGACGGGGAGCTGTTTTTT.

V is TRBV9 and J is TRBJ2-5; 7 bases map to TRBD1. This CDR3 spans 9 amino acids. Germline CDR1 is SGDLS and CDR2 is YYNGEE. J gave up 7 bases and V 10 bases, and 1 base lay outside the gene matches. In DNA form, the CDR3 reads TGTGCCTCAGGGGGGACCCAGTACTTC. Its protein is CASGGTQYF. Variable domain in full (rest from reference TRBV9 and TRBJ2-5): DSGVTQTPKHLITATGQRVTLRCSPRSGDLSVYWYQQSLDQGLQFLIQYYNGEERAKGNILERFSAQQFPDLHSELNLSSLELGDSALYFCASGGTQYFGPGTRLLVL.

This rearrangement joins TRBV15 to TRBJ2-5; no clear D gene. V lost 5 bases to trimming and J lost 1 base, with 11 bases between them. Germline V lookup: CDR1 LNHNV, CDR2 YYDKDF (reference sequence). This CDR3 spans 14 amino acids. In DNA form, the CDR3 reads TGTGCCACCAGCGGTGCCAGGACCCAAGAGACCCAGTACTTC. This codes for CATSGARTQETQYF.

The chain recombines TRBV29-1 with TRBJ1-1; D gene ambiguous. V lost 6 bases, J lost 7 bases, and 12 bases lay in between. Germline lookup yields CDR1 SQVTM and CDR2 ANQGSEA. The CDR3 extends over 11 amino acids. The CDR3 loop reads CSVGTEYEAFF. The CDR3 nucleotides are TGCAGCGTCGGAACAGAGTATGAAGCTTTCTTT.

The rearrangement joins TRBV14 to TRBJ2-5; either TRBD1 or TRBD2 may supply D (5 bases each). V was cut by 0 bases and J by 5 bases, with 19 bases left in between. Germline-derived CDR1 and CDR2 are SGHDN and FVKESK. This CDR3 region has 17 residues. The CDR3 nucleotides are TGTGCCAGCAGCCAAGATGGGGCACGGGACGGGCGTGAGACCCAGTACTTC. Amino acids: CASSQDGARDGRETQYF.

The chain carries TRBV2 and TRBJ2-7; no clear D gene. The V and J ends lost 3 bases and 0 bases respectively, with 12 bases between them. This CDR3 has 15 residues. From germline, CDR1 is SNHLY and CDR2 FYNNEI. This chain's CDR3 is CASSDLGVSSYEQYF. CDR3 bases: TGTGCCAGCAGTGATCTTGGGGTTTCCTCCTACGAGCAGTACTTC.

The rearrangement uses TRBV7-9 and TRBJ2-2; D may be TRBD1 or TRBD2 (5 bases each). V was pared by 5 bases and J by 9 bases, with 19 bases between. From germline, CDR1 is SEHNR and CDR2 FQNEAQ (reference sequence). The CDR3 consists of 15 residues. The CDR3 sequence: CASSPGTGAPRELFF. CDR3 in DNA: TGTGCCAGCAGCCCAGGGACCGGCGCACCGCGGGAGCTGTTTTTT.

The chain has TRBV7-6 and TRBJ1-1; D is unresolved. The CDR3 totals 16 residues. The V end was cut by 5 bases, the J end by 0 bases, with 16 bases between. Per the germline V gene, CDR1 is SGHVS and CDR2 is FNYEAQ. In DNA, the CDR3 is TGTGCCAGCAGCGGCTACAAAGGCATTATGAACACTGAAGCTTTCTTT. This codes for CASSGYKGIMNTEAFF. Looking up the rest from reference TRBV7-6 and TRBJ1-1 gives the full variable domain: GAGVSQSPRYKVTKRGQDVALRCDPISGHVSLYWYRQALGQGPEFLTYFNYEAQQDKSGLPNDRFSAERPEGSISTLTIQRTEQRDSAMYRCASSGYKGIMNTEAFFGQGTRLTVV.

The chain couples TRBV4-3 to TRBJ2-2; D perhaps matches TRBD2 (5 bases). The V gene's germline CDR1 is LGHNA and CDR2 YSLEER. Deletions cut 0 bases from V and 4 bases from J, with 12 bases between. This CDR3 has 16 residues. CDR3 coding DNA: TGCGCCAGCAGCCAAGAGCCGGGAACAACCACCGGGGAGCTGTTTTTT. Translated: CASSQEPGTTTGELFF.

This clone was detected many times. The V call is TRBV7-9, the J call TRBJ2-7; tentative D call: TRBD2 (6 bases). Per germline, CDR1 SEHNR and CDR2 FQNEAQ (reference sequence). This CDR3 has 15 amino acids. V lost 4 bases and J 1 base, leaving 14 bases between the germline ends. CDR3 amino acids: CASSYSSGASYEQYF. The CDR3 nucleotides read TGTGCCAGCAGCTATTCCTCGGGAGCGTCCTACGAGCAGTACTTC.

The chain employs TRBV9 and TRBJ2-7; no clear D. The CDR3 sequence is 15 residues long. Trimming took off 0 bases at V and 2 bases at J, with 12 bases between the two ends. Germline V gene sequence: CDR1 SGDLS, CDR2 YYNGEE. This CDR3 is CASSVGGDKTYEQYF. The CDR3, as DNA: TGTGCCAGCAGCGTAGGAGGAGACAAGACCTACGAGCAGTACTTC.

The chain joins TRBV11-2 to TRBJ2-1; 13 nucleotides align to TRBD2. Germline V gene lookup returns CDR1 SGHAT and CDR2 FQNNGV. The CDR3 sequence is 18 residues long. J was trimmed by 0 bases and V by 3 bases; bases with no gene match: 5. CDR3 DNA: TGTGCCAGCAGCTTCCGACTAGCGGGAGGAAGCTCCTACAATGAGCAGTTCTTC. Its translation is CASSFRLAGGSSYNEQFF.

J is TRBJ2-1 and V is TRBV29-1, with 12 bases identical to TRBD2. Germline V gene sequence: CDR1 SQVTM, CDR2 ANQGSEA. The CDR3 is 19 residues long. Trimming took 1 base from V and 12 from J; bases not matched to a gene: 22. CDR3 residues: CSVEGWFRLAGVAAMGQFF. The DNA of the CDR3 is TGCAGCGTTGAAGGATGGTTCAGACTAGCGGGAGTGGCCGCGATGGGGCAGTTCTTC.

The J gene is TRBJ2-1, the V gene TRBV27, with TRBD1 matching over 8 bases. Trimming took 2 bases from V and 8 from J; bases not matched to a gene: 14. This CDR3 region has 17 residues. CDR1 MNHEY and CDR2 SMNVEV come from the germline V gene (reference sequence). CDR3 amino acids: CASSLLRDRNLGDEQFF. The CDR3 DNA reads as TGTGCCAGCAGTTTACTACGGGACAGGAACCTTGGGGATGAGCAGTTCTTC.

V is TRBV27 and J is TRBJ2-3; tentatively, D is TRBD1 or TRBD2 (5 bases each). The length of the CDR3 is 11 residues. Trimming removed 10 bases from V and 8 bases from J, with 13 bases in between. Germline CDR1 is MNHEY and CDR2 is SMNVEV (reference sequence). The DNA for the CDR3 is TGTGCCACCAGAACCGGGACTACGCAGTATTTT. This sequence encodes CATRTGTTQYF.

The chain employs TRBV27 and TRBJ1-1; D gene uncertain. The CDR3 totals 14 residues. Trimming removed 5 bases from V and 3 bases from J, with 13 bases in between. Germline CDR1 and CDR2: MNHEY and SMNVEV (reference sequence). This chain's CDR3 is CASSPGIRDTEAFF. DNA of the CDR3: TGTGCCAGCAGTCCGGGGATTCGGGACACTGAAGCTTTCTTT.